Below, 16 T cell receptor beta chains from the same sample are listed, as sequenced in a study of T cells in Graves' hyperthyroidism and ophthalmopathy. The source material, RNA transcripts, was used to amplify TCR beta CDR3 regions. Researchers ran a first-round RT-PCR on the TCR CDR3 using the HTBI primer set. TCRdb re-derived calls from the multiplex PCR reads in MiXCR, one entry per CDR3 protein. The sample consists of around 200,000 distinct CDR3 sequences, 17% of them appearing once. Sequenced material: blood. The receptor source for this set is a woman aged 45-65 years with Graves' hyperthyroidism.

This clonotype appeared many times. The rearrangement uses TRBV27 and TRBJ1-5; the D is unclear. The ends were cut back, 8 bases at V and 7 bases at J, with 18 bases in the middle. CDR3 length equals 14 residues. CDR1 and CDR2 from the germline V gene are MNHEY and SMNVEV (reference sequence). CDR3 coding DNA: TGTGCCAGCCACCTCAACGGAGTCGGGCAGCCCCAGCATTTT. It is translated as CASHLNGVGQPQHF.

The genes are TRBV7-2 and TRBJ2-7, with TRBD1 matching over 11 bases. V shed 5 bases, J shed 0 bases, and the junction held 12 bases outside the gene matches. Per the germline V gene, CDR1 is SGHTA and CDR2 is FQGNSA. The CDR3 loop spans 18 amino acids. The CDR3 DNA reads TGTGCCAGCAGCCCTTGGACAGGGGGCGCGGGTAGCTCCTACGAGCAGTACTTC. The encoded protein is CASSPWTGGAGSSYEQYF.

Note on this clonotype: This may be a read error, as it is one base from a much larger clone. The chain couples TRBV6-2 or TRBV6-3 to TRBJ2-1, with 9 positions matching TRBD1. CDR3 length equals 13 residues. The ends lost 10 bases at V and 8 bases at J; junction bases unmatched: 9. CDR1 and CDR2 (germline): MNHEY, SVGEGT. The CDR3 loop reads CANSLRDRDEQFF. DNA for the CDR3: TGTGCCAACAGCCTCCGGGACAGGGATGAGCAGTTCTTC.

This chain uses TRBV27 with TRBJ2-7; 11 bases are shared with TRBD1. The germline V gene has CDR1 MNHEY and CDR2 SMNVEV (reference sequence). Germline trimming cut 6 bases from V and 4 bases from J; bases unmatched to any gene: 8. This CDR3 comprises 15 residues. DNA of the CDR3: TGTGCCAGCAGACGTTCCGGGACAGGGGGATACGAGCAGTACTTC. Translation: CASRRSGTGGYEQYF.

Ten or more counts support this clonotype. This chain joins TRBV28 and TRBJ1-2; D is unresolved. CDR1 MDHEN and CDR2 SYDVKM come from the germline V gene. The CDR3 sequence is 13 residues long. V was cut by 5 bases and J by 4 bases, with 11 bases left in between. The DNA for the CDR3 is TGTGCCAGCAGTCCCGGGGTAGTCTATGGCTACACCTTC. Amino acids: CASSPGVVYGYTF.

At least ten counts were recorded for this clonotype. V gene TRBV6-1 combines with J gene TRBJ1-5; 7 nucleotides align to TRBD1. Trimming removed 6 bases from V and 2 bases from J; junction bases left unmatched: 16. Germline V gene sequence: CDR1 MNHNS, CDR2 SASEGT. The CDR3 runs 18 residues. CDR3 sequence (DNA): TGTGCCAGCAGACTCGGTCCAGGAGGGGGCGGCGGCAATCAGCCCCAGCATTTT. Translating it yields CASRLGPGGGGGNQPQHF.

There are many counts of this clonotype. The rearrangement uses TRBV7-8 and TRBJ2-1; tentative D call: TRBD1 (6 bases). The V end was cut by 0 bases, the J end by 4 bases, with 16 bases between. The germline V gene has CDR1 SGHVS and CDR2 FQNEAQ. The CDR3 covers 17 residues. The CDR3 spells CASSLATGPSGYNEQFF. The CDR3 coding sequence is TGTGCCAGCAGCTTAGCTACAGGGCCCTCGGGTTACAATGAGCAGTTCTTC.

This clonotype was observed many times. V is TRBV7-9 and J is TRBJ2-7; no firm D call. Germline CDR1 reads SEHNR; CDR2 reads FQNEAQ (reference sequence). The CDR3 extends over 12 amino acids. V was pared by 6 bases and J by 3 bases, with 9 bases between. The CDR3 loop is CASRKGHYEQYF. For the CDR3, the DNA is TGTGCCAGCAGGAAAGGGCACTACGAGCAGTACTTC.

The rearrangement links TRBV4-1 to TRBJ2-3; unclear D gene. Germline loops: CDR1 MGHRA, CDR2 YSYEKL. The CDR3 is 12 residues long. The germline V and J ends were trimmed by 4 bases and 8 bases, with 10 bases remaining between them. CDR3 bases: TGCGCCAGCAGCCCCCGGACGGGTACGCAGTATTTT. It specifies CASSPRTGTQYF.

This clonotype was counted between two and nine times. The chain uses TRBV4-1 and TRBJ2-7; a possible D gene is TRBD2 (6 bases). The V end lost 6 bases, the J end lost 1 base, and 19 bases lay between the germline ends. Germline CDR1 is MGHRA and CDR2 is YSYEKL. The CDR3 sequence is 16 residues long. The CDR3 loop is CASSPEPGVGSYEQYF. The CDR3, as DNA: TGCGCCAGCAGTCCCGAACCGGGAGTGGGGTCCTACGAGCAGTACTTC.

In this sample, this clonotype turned up many times. The gene calls are TRBV7-8 and TRBJ1-2, with 7 bases identical to TRBD1. There are 16 residues in the CDR3. Germline V CDR1 and CDR2: SGHVS, FQNEAQ. V lost 0 bases, J lost 6 bases, and 10 bases stayed unmatched. CDR3 sequence: CASSLARDRASDGYTF. CDR3 in DNA: TGTGCCAGCAGCTTAGCGCGGGACAGAGCCTCTGATGGCTACACCTTC.

This clonotype was recorded many times. The CDR3 region is CASSPRGGYEQYF. The CDR3 DNA reads as TGCGCCAGCAGCCCCCGGGGGGGGTACGAGCAGTACTTC. The V and J genes are TRBV4-1 and TRBJ2-7; 8 bases are a match to TRBD2. Germline V lookup: CDR1 MGHRA, CDR2 YSYEKL. J was trimmed by 4 bases and V by 4 bases; bases with no gene match: 3. The CDR3 extends over 13 amino acids.

This clonotype was seen repeatedly, ten times or more. The rearrangement uses TRBV19 and TRBJ1-1, with D tentatively TRBD1 (6 bases). The CDR3 runs to 14 residues. Trimming cost V 5 bases and J 7 bases, with 17 bases left between them. Germline V CDR1 and CDR2: LNHDA, SQIVND (reference sequence). The CDR3 DNA reads TGTGCCAGTAGTCCCGGGACACTGGAGCGTGAAGCTTTCTTT. Protein product: CASSPGTLEREAFF. The variable domain in full, with the rest retrieved from reference TRBV19 and TRBJ1-1, is DGGITQSPKYLFRKEGQNVTLSCEQNLNHDAMYWYRQDPGQGLRLIYYSQIVNDFQKGDIAEGYSVSREKKESFPLTVTSAQKNPTAFYLCASSPGTLEREAFFGQGTRLTVV.

The CDR3 here is CASSIGTGREKLFF. The CDR3 coding sequence is TGCGCCAGCAGCATCGGGACAGGGAGAGAAAAACTGTTTTTT. The rearrangement joins TRBV5-1 to TRBJ1-4; 9 bases line up with TRBD1. V lost 4 bases, J lost 8 bases, and 6 bases stayed unmatched. The CDR3 loop spans 14 amino acids. Germline CDR1 reads SGHRS; CDR2 reads YFSETQ.

The table lists this clonotype with many counts. Compared with germline, one end of the junction differs, possibly owing to a read error. The V and J genes are TRBV14 and TRBJ2-7; D is uncertain. This CDR3 is 14 amino acids long. Germline V gene lookup returns CDR1 SGHDN and CDR2 FVKESK. DNA of the CDR3: TGTGTCAGCAGCCCACAGCTCTCAGCCTACGAGCAGTACTTC. This sequence encodes CVSSPQLSAYEQYF.

This clonotype was picked up many times. The rearrangement uses TRBV7-2 and TRBJ1-2; TRBD1 might be the D (5 bases). The germline V gene encodes CDR1 SGHTA and CDR2 FQGNSA. V lost 3 bases and J lost 3, with 14 bases in between. The CDR3 extends over 15 amino acids. The CDR3 region has the DNA TGTGCCAGCAGCTTTCCCGGCAGGGCGGACTATGGCTACACCTTC. This sequence encodes CASSFPGRADYGYTF. Using reference TRBV7-2 and TRBJ1-2 for the parts outside the CDR3, the full variable domain is GAGVSQSPSNKVTEKGKDVELRCDPISGHTALYWYRQSLGQGLEFLIYFQGNSAPDKSGLPSDRFSAERTGGSVSTLTIQRTQQEDSAVYLCASSFPGRADYGYTFGSGTRLTVV.